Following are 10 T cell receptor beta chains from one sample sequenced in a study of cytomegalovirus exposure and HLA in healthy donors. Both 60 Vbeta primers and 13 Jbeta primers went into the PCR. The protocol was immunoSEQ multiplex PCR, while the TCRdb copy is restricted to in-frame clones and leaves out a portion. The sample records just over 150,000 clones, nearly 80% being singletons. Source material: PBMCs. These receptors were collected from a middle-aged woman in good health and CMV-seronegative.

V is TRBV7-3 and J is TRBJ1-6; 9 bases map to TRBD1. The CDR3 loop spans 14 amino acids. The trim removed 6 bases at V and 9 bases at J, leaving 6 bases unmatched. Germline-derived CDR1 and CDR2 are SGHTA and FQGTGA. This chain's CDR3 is CASSIGQGSSPLHF. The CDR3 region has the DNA TGTGCCAGCAGTATTGGACAGGGGAGTTCACCCCTCCACTTT.

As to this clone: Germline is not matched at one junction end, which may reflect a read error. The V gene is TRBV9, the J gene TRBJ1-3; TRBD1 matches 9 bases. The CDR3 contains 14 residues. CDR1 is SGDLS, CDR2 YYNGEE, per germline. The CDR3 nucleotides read TGTGCCAGCAGCCCCTGGGACAGGGTCAACACCATATTTTTT. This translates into CASSPWDRVNTIFF.

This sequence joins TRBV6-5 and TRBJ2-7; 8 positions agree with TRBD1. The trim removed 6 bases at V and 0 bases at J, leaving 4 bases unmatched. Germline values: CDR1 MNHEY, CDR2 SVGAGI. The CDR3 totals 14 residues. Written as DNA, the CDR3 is TGTGCCAGCAGACCTACAGGGGGCTCCTACGAGCAGTACTTC. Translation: CASRPTGGSYEQYF.

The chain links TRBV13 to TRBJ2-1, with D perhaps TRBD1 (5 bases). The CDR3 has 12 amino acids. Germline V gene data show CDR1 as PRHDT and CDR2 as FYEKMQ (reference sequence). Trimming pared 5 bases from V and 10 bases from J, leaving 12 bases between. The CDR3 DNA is TGTGCCAGCAGCGTAGACAGAATAGAGCAGTTCTTC. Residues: CASSVDRIEQFF.

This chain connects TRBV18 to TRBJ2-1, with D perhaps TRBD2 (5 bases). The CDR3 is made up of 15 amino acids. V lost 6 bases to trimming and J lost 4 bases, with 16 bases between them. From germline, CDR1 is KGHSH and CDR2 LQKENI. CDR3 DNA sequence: TGTGCCAGCTCTCTACAGACCCCGGGATACAATGAGCAGTTCTTC. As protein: CASSLQTPGYNEQFF.

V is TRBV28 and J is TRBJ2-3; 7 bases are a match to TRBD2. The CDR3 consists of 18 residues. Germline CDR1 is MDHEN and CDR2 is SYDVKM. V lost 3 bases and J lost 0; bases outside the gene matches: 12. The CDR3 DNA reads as TGTGCCAGCAGTTTGGCCTTCCGGCGGGGGTCTAGCACAGATACGCAGTATTTT. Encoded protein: CASSLAFRRGSSTDTQYF.

The CDR3 DNA reads TGTGCCAGCAGCCAACAGGGTGGCTACACCTTC. It yields the protein CASSQQGGYTF. The rearrangement joins TRBV14 to TRBJ1-2; D perhaps matches TRBD1 (5 bases). Germline assignment: CDR1 SGHDN and CDR2 FVKESK. This CDR3 contains 11 residues. V was cut by 2 bases and J by 7 bases, with 5 bases left in between.

The CDR3 region has the DNA TGTGCCAGCAGTTTCGACAGATTTAAACTGTTTTTT. As protein: CASSFDRFKLFF. The chain joins TRBV28 to TRBJ1-4; tentative D call: TRBD1 (5 bases). Trimming took off 3 bases at V and 11 bases at J, with 10 bases between the two ends. This CDR3 is built from 12 residues. CDR1 and CDR2 (germline): MDHEN, SYDVKM.

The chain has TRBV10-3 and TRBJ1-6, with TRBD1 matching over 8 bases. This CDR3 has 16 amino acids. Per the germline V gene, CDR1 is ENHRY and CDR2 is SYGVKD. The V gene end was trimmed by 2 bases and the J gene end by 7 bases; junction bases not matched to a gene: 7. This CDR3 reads CAISEMDDRGNSPLHF. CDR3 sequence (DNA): TGTGCCATCAGTGAGATGGACGACAGGGGCAATTCACCCCTCCACTTT.

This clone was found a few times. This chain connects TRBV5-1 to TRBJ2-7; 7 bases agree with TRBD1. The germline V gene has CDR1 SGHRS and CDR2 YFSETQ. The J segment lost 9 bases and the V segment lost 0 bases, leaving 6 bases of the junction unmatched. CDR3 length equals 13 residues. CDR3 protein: CASSLVTGVGQYF. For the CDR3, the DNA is TGCGCCAGCAGCTTGGTTACAGGGGTTGGGCAGTACTTC.